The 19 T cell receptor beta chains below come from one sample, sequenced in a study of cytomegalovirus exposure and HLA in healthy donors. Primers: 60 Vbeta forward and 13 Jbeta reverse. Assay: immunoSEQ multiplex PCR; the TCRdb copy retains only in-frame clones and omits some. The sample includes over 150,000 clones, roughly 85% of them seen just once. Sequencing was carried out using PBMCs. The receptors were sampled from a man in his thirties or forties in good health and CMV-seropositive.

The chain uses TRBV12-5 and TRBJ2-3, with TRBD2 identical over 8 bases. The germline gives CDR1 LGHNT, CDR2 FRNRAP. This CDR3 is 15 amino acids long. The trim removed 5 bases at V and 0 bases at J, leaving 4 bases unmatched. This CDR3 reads CASGATSGSTDTQYF. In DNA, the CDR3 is TGTGCTAGTGGTGCAACTAGCGGTAGCACAGATACGCAGTATTTT.

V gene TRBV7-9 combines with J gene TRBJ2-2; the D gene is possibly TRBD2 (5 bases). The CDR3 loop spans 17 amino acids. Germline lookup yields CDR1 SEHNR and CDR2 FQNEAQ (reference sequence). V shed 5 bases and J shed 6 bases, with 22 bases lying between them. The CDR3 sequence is CASSHARRAQDPGELFF. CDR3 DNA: TGTGCCAGCAGCCACGCCCGGCGGGCCCAGGACCCCGGGGAGCTGTTTTTT.

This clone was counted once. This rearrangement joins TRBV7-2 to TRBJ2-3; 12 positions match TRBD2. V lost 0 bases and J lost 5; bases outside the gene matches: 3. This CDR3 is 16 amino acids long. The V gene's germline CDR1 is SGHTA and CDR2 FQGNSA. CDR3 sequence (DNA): TGTGCCAGCAGCTTAGCCCCGGGACTAGCGGGAGATACGCAGTATTTT. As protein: CASSLAPGLAGDTQYF.

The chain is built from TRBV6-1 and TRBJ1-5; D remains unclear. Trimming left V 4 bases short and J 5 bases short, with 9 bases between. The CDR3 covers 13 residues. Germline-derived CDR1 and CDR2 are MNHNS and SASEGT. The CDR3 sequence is CASSVFPDQPQHF. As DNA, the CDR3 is TGTGCCAGCAGTGTCTTCCCGGATCAGCCCCAGCATTTT.

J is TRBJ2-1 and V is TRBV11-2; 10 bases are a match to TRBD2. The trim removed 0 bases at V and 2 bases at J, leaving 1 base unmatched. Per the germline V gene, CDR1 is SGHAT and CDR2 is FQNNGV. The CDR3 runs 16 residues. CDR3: CASSLDLAGAYNEQFF. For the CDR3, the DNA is TGTGCCAGCAGCTTAGACCTAGCGGGAGCCTACAATGAGCAGTTCTTC.

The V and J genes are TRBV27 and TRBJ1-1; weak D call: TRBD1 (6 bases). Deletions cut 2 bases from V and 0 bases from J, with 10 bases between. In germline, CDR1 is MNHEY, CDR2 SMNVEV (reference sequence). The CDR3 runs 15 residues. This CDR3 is CASSLHTGLNTEAFF. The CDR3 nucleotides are TGTGCCAGCAGTTTACATACAGGGCTGAACACTGAAGCTTTCTTT.

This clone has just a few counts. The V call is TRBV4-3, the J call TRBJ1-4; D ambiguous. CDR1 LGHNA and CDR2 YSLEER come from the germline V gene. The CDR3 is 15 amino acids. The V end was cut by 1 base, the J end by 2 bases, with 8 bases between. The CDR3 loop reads CASSQAKETNEKLFF. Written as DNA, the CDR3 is TGCGCCAGCAGCCAAGCAAAGGAGACTAATGAAAAACTGTTTTTT.

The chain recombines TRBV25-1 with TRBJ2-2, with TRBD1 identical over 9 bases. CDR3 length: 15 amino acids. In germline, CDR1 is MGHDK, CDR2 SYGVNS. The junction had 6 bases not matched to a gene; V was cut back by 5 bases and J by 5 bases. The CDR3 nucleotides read TGTGCCAGCAGTTCAACAGGGGGCTTGACCGGGGAGCTGTTTTTT. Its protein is CASSSTGGLTGELFF.

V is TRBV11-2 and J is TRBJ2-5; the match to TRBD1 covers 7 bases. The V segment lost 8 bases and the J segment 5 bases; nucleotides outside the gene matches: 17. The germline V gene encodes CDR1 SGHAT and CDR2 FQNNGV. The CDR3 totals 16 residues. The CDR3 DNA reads TGTGCCAGCCTGAGAGGGACCGGGACAGTCTATGAGACCCAGTACTTC. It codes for CASLRGTGTVYETQYF.

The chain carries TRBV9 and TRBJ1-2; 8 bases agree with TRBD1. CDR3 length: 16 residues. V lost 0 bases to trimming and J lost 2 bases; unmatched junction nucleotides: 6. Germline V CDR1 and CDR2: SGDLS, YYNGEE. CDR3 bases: TGTGCCAGCAGCGTAGACCCAGGGGGCGCGAACTATGGCTACACCTTC. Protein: CASSVDPGGANYGYTF.

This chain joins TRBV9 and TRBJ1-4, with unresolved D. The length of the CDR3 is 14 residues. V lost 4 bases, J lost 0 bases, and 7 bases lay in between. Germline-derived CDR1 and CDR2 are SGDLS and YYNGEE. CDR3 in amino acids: CASSPQATNEKLFF. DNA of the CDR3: TGTGCCAGCAGCCCACAAGCAACTAATGAAAAACTGTTTTTT.

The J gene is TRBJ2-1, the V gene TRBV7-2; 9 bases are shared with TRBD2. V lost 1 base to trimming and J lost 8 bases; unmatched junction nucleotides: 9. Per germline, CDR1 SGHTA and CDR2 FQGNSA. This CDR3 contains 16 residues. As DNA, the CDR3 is TGTGCCAGCAGCTTAGACGTGGGACTAGCCGTCCATGAGCAGTTCTTC. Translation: CASSLDVGLAVHEQFF.

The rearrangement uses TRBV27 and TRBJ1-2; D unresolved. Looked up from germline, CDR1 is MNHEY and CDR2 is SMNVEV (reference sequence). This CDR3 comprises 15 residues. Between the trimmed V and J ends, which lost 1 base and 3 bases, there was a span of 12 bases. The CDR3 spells CASSLFAAADYGYTF. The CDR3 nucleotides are TGTGCCAGCAGTTTATTTGCAGCCGCGGACTATGGCTACACCTTC.

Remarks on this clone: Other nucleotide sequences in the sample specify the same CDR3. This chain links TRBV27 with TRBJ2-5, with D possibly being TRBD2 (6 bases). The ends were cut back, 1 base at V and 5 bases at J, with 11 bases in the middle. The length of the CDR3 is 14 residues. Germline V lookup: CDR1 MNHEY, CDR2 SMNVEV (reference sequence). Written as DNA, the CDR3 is TGTGCCAGCAGTTTATACGGGACTCACGAGACCCAGTACTTC. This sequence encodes CASSLYGTHETQYF.

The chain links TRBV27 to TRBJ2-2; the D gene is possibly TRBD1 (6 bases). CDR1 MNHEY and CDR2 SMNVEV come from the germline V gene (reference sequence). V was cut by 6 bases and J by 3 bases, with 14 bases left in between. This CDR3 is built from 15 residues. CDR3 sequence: CASRRTAWYTGELFF. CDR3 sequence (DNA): TGTGCCAGCAGAAGGACAGCTTGGTACACCGGGGAGCTGTTTTTT.

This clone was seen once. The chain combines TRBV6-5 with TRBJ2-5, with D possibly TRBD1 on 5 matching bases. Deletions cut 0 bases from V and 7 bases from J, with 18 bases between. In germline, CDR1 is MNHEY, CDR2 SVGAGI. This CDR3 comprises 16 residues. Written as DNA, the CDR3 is TGTGCCAGCAGTTACTCGCGGACACAAAAAGGCGGGACCCAGTACTTC. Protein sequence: CASSYSRTQKGGTQYF.

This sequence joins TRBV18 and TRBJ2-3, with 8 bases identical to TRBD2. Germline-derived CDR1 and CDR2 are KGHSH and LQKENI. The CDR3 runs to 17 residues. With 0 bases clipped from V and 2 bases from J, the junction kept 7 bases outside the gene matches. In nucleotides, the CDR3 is TGTGCCAGCTCACCACCGTTAATAGCGGGACCCACAGATACGCAGTATTTT. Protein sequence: CASSPPLIAGPTDTQYF.

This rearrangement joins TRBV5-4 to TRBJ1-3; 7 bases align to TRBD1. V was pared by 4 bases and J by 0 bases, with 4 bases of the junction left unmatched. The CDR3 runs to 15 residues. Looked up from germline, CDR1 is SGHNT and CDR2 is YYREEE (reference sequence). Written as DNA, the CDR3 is TGTGCCAGCAGCCCAGGACAGGACTCTGGAAACACCATATATTTT. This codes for CASSPGQDSGNTIYF.

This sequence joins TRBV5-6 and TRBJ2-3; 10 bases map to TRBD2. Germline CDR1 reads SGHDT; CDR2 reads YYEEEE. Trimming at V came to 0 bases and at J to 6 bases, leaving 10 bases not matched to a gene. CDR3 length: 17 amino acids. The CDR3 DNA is TGTGCCAGCAGCTTGGGGACTAGCGGCTATGGGGGGGATACGCAGTATTTT. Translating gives CASSLGTSGYGGDTQYF. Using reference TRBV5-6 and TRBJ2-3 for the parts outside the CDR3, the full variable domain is DAGVTQSPTHLIKTRGQQVTLRCSPKSGHDTVSWYQQALGQGPQFIFQYYEEEERQRGNFPDRFSGHQFPNYSSELNVNALLLGDSALYLCASSLGTSGYGGDTQYFGPGTRLTVL.